The present entry profiles one T cell receptor (beta chain) with its context. What it binds is unknown. TCRdb re-derived calls from the RT-PCR reads in MiXCR, one entry per CDR3 protein. The sample carries 600,000 to 700,000 distinct CDR3 sequences, 12% to 15% recorded once. The CDR3 extends over 16 amino acids. Germline lookup yields CDR1 MNHEY and CDR2 SVGEGT. The trim removed 5 bases at V and 2 bases at J, leaving 6 bases unmatched. The data originate from a study of response to subunit inactivated influenza vaccine. The study, taken as a whole, reports: The authors proposed limited new T cell recruitment per seasonal influenza vaccination.

The chain joins TRBV6-2 or TRBV6-3 to TRBJ2-1; 10 nucleotides agree with TRBD1. Sample: PBMCs from blood, taken less than 15 days before vaccination. The sequence was collected from a man between 45 and 60 years old who received an inactivated influenza vaccine. CDR3 nucleotide sequence: TGTGCCAGCAGTCTCACCGGGACAGGGGCCTACAATGAGCAGTTCTTC. Residues: CASSLTGTGAYNEQFF.